This T cell receptor beta chain was captured by sequencing in a study of control samples from healthy donors and cancer patients. Some clones are missing from TCRdb's copy, which holds only in-frame ones; the method was immunoSEQ multiplex PCR. There are 70,000 or so clones in the sample; approximately 87% occur only once, and approximately 30% lies in the top ten. The sequenced material came from blood. The sequence derives from a man between 45 and 60 years old in good health.

CDR3 sequence reads: CASSLLDRGRTEAFF. The CDR3 bases are TGTGCCAGCAGTTTATTGGACAGGGGTAGGACTGAAGCTTTCTTT. The chain has TRBV27 and TRBJ1-1; 9 positions agree with TRBD1. V lost 1 base to trimming and J lost 5 bases; unmatched junction nucleotides: 5. This CDR3 contains 15 residues. The germline CDR1 and CDR2 sequences are MNHEY and SMNVEV (reference sequence).